This T cell receptor beta chain was profiled in a study of OX40 agonist ivuxolimab in advanced cancers. On the study more broadly: The study reported partial responses in three patients: one hepatocellular carcinoma, two cutaneous melanoma. Study conclusions and caveats: Expanded clones tended on average to be more numerous among CD8+ T cells than CD4+.

As regards this clone: Its antigen remains unidentified.

There are 12 residues in the CDR3. CDR1 is MNHEY and CDR2 is SMNVEV in the germline V gene (reference sequence). J was trimmed by 12 bases and V by 3 bases; bases with no gene match: 5. Enrollment shut out patients with autoimmune disease history or systemic immunosuppression. The protocol was immunoSEQ multiplex PCR, while the TCRdb copy is restricted to in-frame clones and leaves out a portion. The repertoire holds over 15,000 clones, with over 75% as singletons. The J gene is TRBJ2-1, the V gene TRBV27; 7 nucleotides line up with TRBD1. This material consisted of CD4+ or CD8+ T cells sorted from blood, taken in a trial of the OX40 agonist ivuxolimab. The sequence came from an adult with an advanced solid tumor such as melanoma, head and neck, liver or kidney cancer. Written as DNA, the CDR3 is TGTGCCAGCAGTTTCCCCCGGGACAGGCAGTTCTTC. Residues: CASSFPRDRQFF.